Listed here are 20 T cell receptor beta chains from one sample, sequenced in a study of blood T cells in healthy people across ages. A second PCR, run for about 7 to 11 cycles, used a sample-barcoded 5' primer plus a J-beta primer mix. TCRdb re-derived calls from the 5' RACE reads in MiXCR, one entry per CDR3 protein. The sample shows 1.5 million to 2 million distinct CDR3 sequences, 28% of them seen only once. Sequenced sample: blood. The origin of the receptors is a woman in her twenties or thirties in good health.

The J gene is TRBJ2-7, the V gene TRBV27, with D possibly matching TRBD1 (7 bases). Trimming left V 4 bases short and J 3 bases short, with 25 bases between. Germline V gene sequence: CDR1 MNHEY, CDR2 SMNVEV (reference sequence). The CDR3 spans 18 residues. The DNA for the CDR3 is TGTGCCAGCAGTTCGTGGGCGGTGCGAAGACAGGGACTCTACGAGCAGTACTTC. Translated, it gives CASSSWAVRRQGLYEQYF.

This clonotype was picked up many times. The rearrangement links TRBV30 to TRBJ2-1; D gene ambiguous. Germline CDR1 and CDR2: GTSNPN and SVGIG (reference sequence). The V end lost 5 bases, the J end lost 7 bases, and 12 bases lay between the germline ends. CDR3 length: 12 residues. CDR3 in amino acids: CAWGWLANEQFF. The CDR3 DNA reads TGTGCCTGGGGTTGGCTGGCGAATGAGCAGTTCTTC.

The CDR3 region is CASSPNRVLSYGYTF. The CDR3, as DNA: TGTGCCAGCAGCCCGAACAGGGTACTGAGCTATGGCTACACCTTC. The chain links TRBV7-2 to TRBJ1-2; possible D gene TRBD1, 6 bases. CDR1 is SGHTA and CDR2 is FQGNSA in the germline V gene. The CDR3 totals 15 residues. V was cut by 5 bases and J by 4 bases, with 17 bases left in between.

This clonotype has a handful of counts. The chain is built from TRBV5-1 and TRBJ2-5; D is perhaps TRBD1 or TRBD2 (5 bases each). Germline loops: CDR1 SGHRS, CDR2 YFSETQ. V lost 0 bases and J 3 bases, leaving 15 bases between the germline ends. This CDR3 has 16 residues. CDR3 loop: CASSLGSGTAKETQYF. For the CDR3, the DNA is TGCGCCAGCAGCTTGGGTTCCGGGACCGCGAAAGAGACCCAGTACTTC.

This clonotype was seen more than once but under ten times. The chain couples TRBV20-1 to TRBJ2-5; D assignment may be TRBD1 or TRBD2 (5 bases each). Trimming cost V 1 base and J 0 bases, with 12 bases left between them. CDR1 and CDR2 from the germline V gene are DFQATT and SNEGSKA (reference sequence). CDR3 length: 15 amino acids. CDR3 sequence reads: CSARARGSNQETQYF. The CDR3 nucleotides read TGCAGTGCTAGAGCGAGGGGTTCTAACCAAGAGACCCAGTACTTC.

The chain carries TRBV15 and TRBJ2-7; D gene uncertain. Trimming stripped 0 bases from V and 3 bases from J, with 12 bases between. This CDR3 comprises 15 residues. The germline V gene encodes CDR1 LNHNV and CDR2 YYDKDF (reference sequence). CDR3 coding DNA: TGTGCCACCAGCAGAGATCTGACCTTGGGCTACGAGCAGTACTTC. Its protein is CATSRDLTLGYEQYF.

This clonotype was counted many times. J is TRBJ2-6 and V is TRBV11-1, with 8 bases lining up with TRBD1. The germline V gene has CDR1 SGHAT and CDR2 FQDESV (reference sequence). The CDR3 runs to 15 residues. The J segment lost 2 bases and the V segment lost 4 bases, leaving 1 base of the junction unmatched. This CDR3 is CASSYRGTGANVLTF. DNA of the CDR3: TGTGCCAGCAGCTACAGGGGGACTGGGGCCAACGTCCTGACTTTC.

This clonotype appeared a few times. The chain uses TRBV10-3 and TRBJ2-3; D gene unclear. There are 14 residues in the CDR3. The V end lost 0 bases, the J end lost 5 bases, and 9 bases lay between the germline ends. Germline loops: CDR1 ENHRY, CDR2 SYGVKD. The CDR3 sequence is CAISESLGKDTQYF. The CDR3 bases are TGTGCCATCAGTGAGTCGTTAGGGAAAGATACGCAGTATTTT.

This clonotype was observed a handful of times. The chain recombines TRBV28 with TRBJ2-7; tentatively, D is TRBD1 (5 bases). V lost 5 bases and J lost 9, with 17 bases in between. Germline V gives CDR1 MDHEN, CDR2 SYDVKM. The CDR3 contains 13 residues. Here the CDR3 DNA reads TGTGCCAGCAGTCCAGTACAGGTTTTAAGGCAGTACTTC. Its protein product is CASSPVQVLRQYF.

This clonotype has ten or more counts. The DNA for the CDR3 is TGCAGTGCCATAGGCCCCGTAGCCAAAAACATTCAGTACTTC. It yields the protein CSAIGPVAKNIQYF. The V call is TRBV20-1, the J call TRBJ2-4; no definite D call. V gave up 6 bases and J gave up 0 bases, with 12 bases separating them. Germline lookup yields CDR1 DFQATT and CDR2 SNEGSKA (reference sequence). The CDR3 runs to 14 residues.

The genes are TRBV7-2 and TRBJ2-1, with 11 positions matching TRBD2. Germline-derived CDR1 and CDR2 are SGHTA and FQGNSA. The V gene end was trimmed by 4 bases and the J gene end by 9 bases; junction bases not matched to a gene: 5. The CDR3 contains 14 residues. This chain's CDR3 is CASSSSSGRREQFF. CDR3 coding DNA: TGTGCCAGCAGCTCGTCTAGCGGGAGGCGTGAGCAGTTCTTC. The whole variable domain, filled in from reference TRBV7-2 and TRBJ2-1, reads GAGVSQSPSNKVTEKGKDVELRCDPISGHTALYWYRQSLGQGLEFLIYFQGNSAPDKSGLPSDRFSAERTGGSVSTLTIQRTQQEDSAVYLCASSSSSGRREQFFGPGTRLTVL.

The CDR3 nucleotides are TGTGCCAGCATCTCCGAACTAGCGGGAGTAGGAGAGCAGTTCTTC. Its translation is CASISELAGVGEQFF. The chain recombines TRBV11-2 with TRBJ2-1, with 11 bases that match TRBD2. Germline CDR1 is SGHAT and CDR2 is FQNNGV. The J segment lost 10 bases and the V segment lost 7 bases, leaving 12 bases of the junction unmatched. The CDR3 contains 15 residues.

This clonotype was recorded at least ten times. This chain connects TRBV5-1 to TRBJ1-2, with TRBD1 matching over 9 bases. The length of the CDR3 is 15 residues. Germline V gene data show CDR1 as SGHRS and CDR2 as YFSETQ. V gave up 3 bases and J gave up 1 base; unmatched junction bases: 4. Here the CDR3 reads CASSSTGGRNYGYTF. The CDR3 coding sequence is TGCGCCAGCAGCTCGACAGGGGGACGTAACTATGGCTACACCTTC.

This clonotype was detected a few times. The chain recombines TRBV4-1 with TRBJ2-7; D call uncertain. CDR1 and CDR2 from the germline V gene are MGHRA and YSYEKL. The CDR3 is 14 amino acids. The V and J ends lost 3 bases and 7 bases respectively, with 16 bases between them. Here the CDR3 DNA reads TGCGCCAGCAGCCAGACCGTAGGTACGCATGAGCAGTACTTC. Translation gives CASSQTVGTHEQYF.

V and J are TRBV28 and TRBJ1-2, with D maybe TRBD1 (5 bases). CDR1 MDHEN and CDR2 SYDVKM come from the germline V gene. The CDR3 spans 15 residues. V was shortened by 6 bases and J by 4 bases, with 18 bases between the two germline ends. The CDR3 region is CASSPGEDSIYGYTF. Written as DNA, the CDR3 is TGTGCCAGCAGCCCGGGGGAGGATAGTATCTATGGCTACACCTTC.

This clonotype was seen only once. The rearrangement uses TRBV7-2 and TRBJ2-3, with 9 bases identical to TRBD2. CDR1 SGHTA and CDR2 FQGNSA come from the germline V gene. The CDR3 covers 16 residues. V shed 1 base, J shed 6 bases, and the junction held 8 bases outside the gene matches. The CDR3 spells CASSLGGGRAGDTQYF. The DNA of the CDR3 is TGTGCCAGCAGCTTAGGAGGCGGGAGGGCCGGGGATACGCAGTATTTT.

V usage is TRBV11-2 and J usage is TRBJ2-7, with D uncertain. The CDR3 totals 15 residues. V shed 1 base and J shed 2 bases, with 12 bases lying between them. Germline V gene data show CDR1 as SGHAT and CDR2 as FQNNGV. CDR3 in DNA: TGTGCCAGCAGCTTAGGCCAAGCCGACACCTACGAGCAGTACTTC. Translated: CASSLGQADTYEQYF.

There are many counts of this clonotype. The V call is TRBV15, the J call TRBJ2-5; 15 nucleotides align to TRBD2. From germline, CDR1 is LNHNV and CDR2 YYDKDF (reference sequence). The V segment lost 3 bases and the J segment 2 bases; nucleotides outside the gene matches: 10. The CDR3 runs 19 residues. The CDR3 loop is CATSSPRGTSGGLQETQYF. The CDR3 DNA is TGTGCCACCAGCAGCCCGCGGGGGACTAGCGGGGGGCTTCAAGAGACCCAGTACTTC.

The CDR3 DNA follows: TGCGCCAGCAGCCCGTCAGAGGTTAGCGGCTACAATGAGCAGTACTTC. As protein: CASSPSEVSGYNEQYF. This chain joins TRBV10-1 and TRBJ2-7; D perhaps matches TRBD2 (6 bases). From germline, CDR1 is WNHNN and CDR2 SYGVQD (reference sequence). This CDR3 is built from 16 residues. The germline V and J ends were trimmed by 6 bases and 7 bases, with 25 bases remaining between them.

V usage is TRBV6-5 and J usage is TRBJ1-2; D may be TRBD1 (6 bases). Germline V gene sequence: CDR1 MNHEY, CDR2 SVGAGI. This CDR3 spans 14 amino acids. V was pared by 6 bases and J by 7 bases, with 18 bases between. CDR3 protein: CASSRNREISGYTF. In DNA, the CDR3 is TGTGCCAGCAGCCGTAACAGGGAAATAAGTGGCTACACCTTC.